A single sample is the source of the 24 T cell receptor beta chains below, sequenced in a study of cytomegalovirus exposure and HLA in healthy donors (dated by TCRdb to 2017 to 2019). The library was prepared using the immunoSEQ multiplex PCR assay. The multiplex PCR relied on a mix of 60 forward primers for TCR Vbeta segments and 13 reverse primers for TCR Jbeta segments. The table comes from immuneACCESS by way of TCRdb, which keeps in-frame sequences with V and J called. Part of the clones is missing from these tables; in studies checked, under half for an unresolved V gene and the rest for unknown reasons. The sample contains about 180,000 clones, roughly 70% of them found a single time. The top ten clones comprise about 3% of the sample. Sequencing was carried out using PBMCs. The receptors here all came from a male donor in good health and CMV-seronegative.

The chain recombines TRBV6-6 with TRBJ2-1; 10 nucleotides match TRBD1. Germline trimming cut 2 bases from V and 5 bases from J; bases unmatched to any gene: 6. The CDR3 extends over 16 amino acids. Germline V gives CDR1 MNHNY, CDR2 SVGAGI (reference sequence). CDR3 region: CASSYHPGQGNNEQFF. The CDR3 nucleotides are TGTGCCAGCAGTTACCATCCGGGACAGGGGAACAATGAGCAGTTCTTC.

This chain links TRBV28 with TRBJ1-2; tentatively, D is TRBD1 (6 bases). Trimming removed 4 bases from V and 2 bases from J, with 11 bases in between. The CDR3 has 14 amino acids. The germline V gene has CDR1 MDHEN and CDR2 SYDVKM. Here the CDR3 reads CASSSITGNYGYTF. CDR3 nucleotides: TGTGCCAGCAGTTCTATTACAGGGAACTATGGCTACACCTTC.

The rearrangement joins TRBV4-3 to TRBJ2-4; a possible D gene is TRBD2 (6 bases). The germline V gene has CDR1 LGHNA and CDR2 YSLEER. The CDR3 is 15 residues long. V was pared by 1 base and J by 6 bases, with 13 bases between. The CDR3 DNA is TGCGCCAGCAGCCAAGGGAAGGGGAGGTTAAACATTCAGTACTTC. Its translation: CASSQGKGRLNIQYF.

This clone showed up just once. The chain employs TRBV11-1 and TRBJ2-5, with a weak D call TRBD2 (5 bases). Germline values: CDR1 SGHAT, CDR2 FQDESV (reference sequence). With 10 bases removed from V and 11 bases from J, the gap between germline ends came to 17 bases. This CDR3 has 11 residues. The CDR3: CATSLGPLQYF. Written as DNA, the CDR3 is TGTGCCACCTCACTAGGACCTCTACAGTACTTC.

This clone was seen just once. The V and J genes are TRBV6-5 and TRBJ1-3, with D unclear. Looked up from germline, CDR1 is MNHEY and CDR2 is SVGAGI. The CDR3 totals 15 residues. Trimming removed 6 bases at V and 0 bases at J, with 12 bases between. CDR3 bases: TGTGCCAGCAGAAAATCCTGGCTCTCTGGAAACACCATATATTTT. It is translated as CASRKSWLSGNTIYF.

This chain uses TRBV28 with TRBJ2-7, with D possibly being TRBD2 (6 bases). The CDR3 sequence is 14 residues long. Germline loops: CDR1 MDHEN, CDR2 SYDVKM. V shed 2 bases and J shed 3 bases, with 11 bases lying between them. CDR3 in amino acids: CASSLGDFFYEQYF. As DNA, the CDR3 is TGTGCCAGCAGTTTAGGGGACTTCTTCTACGAGCAGTACTTC.

The chain couples TRBV27 to TRBJ2-6, with D tentatively TRBD1 (6 bases). Germline V gives CDR1 MNHEY, CDR2 SMNVEV (reference sequence). The V end lost 2 bases, the J end lost 1 base, and 12 bases lay between the germline ends. The length of the CDR3 is 17 residues. CDR3: CASSLIQGSSGANVLTF. The CDR3 region has the DNA TGTGCCAGCAGTTTAATACAGGGCTCGTCTGGGGCCAACGTCCTGACTTTC.

The chain uses TRBV30 and TRBJ1-1, with D perhaps TRBD1 (5 bases). This CDR3 contains 15 residues. With 0 bases removed from V and 1 base from J, the gap between germline ends came to 12 bases. Germline V gene sequence: CDR1 GTSNPN, CDR2 SVGIG (reference sequence). CDR3 sequence: CAWSVAGQANTEAFF. CDR3 nucleotides: TGTGCCTGGAGTGTAGCAGGGCAGGCGAACACTGAAGCTTTCTTT.

This clone occurred a few times. The chain carries TRBV7-2 and TRBJ2-1, with D possibly being TRBD2 (5 bases). The V and J ends lost 7 bases and 3 bases respectively, with 13 bases between them. This CDR3 is 14 amino acids long. CDR1 is SGHTA and CDR2 is FQGNSA in the germline V gene. This chain's CDR3 is CASIPSSRYNEQFF. The CDR3 DNA reads TGTGCCAGCATCCCTTCTAGCCGCTACAATGAGCAGTTCTTC.

The chain carries TRBV13 and TRBJ1-1; D is ambiguous. The V and J ends lost 5 bases and 7 bases respectively, with 11 bases between them. Germline V CDR1 and CDR2: PRHDT, FYEKMQ (reference sequence). The CDR3 is 12 residues long. The CDR3 DNA reads TGTGCCAGCAGCACTCAGGATTTTGAAGCTTTCTTT. Residues: CASSTQDFEAFF.

J is TRBJ1-5 and V is TRBV15; D may be TRBD1 (5 bases). There are 15 residues in the CDR3. The germline gives CDR1 LNHNV, CDR2 YYDKDF (reference sequence). Trimming pared 5 bases from V and 0 bases from J, leaving 11 bases between. The CDR3 loop reads CATSHRTGSNQPQHF. The CDR3, as DNA: TGTGCCACCAGCCACAGGACGGGTAGCAATCAGCCCCAGCATTTT.

The table lists this clone with a few counts. The chain is built from TRBV27 and TRBJ2-7; TRBD1 matches at 8 bases. CDR1 is MNHEY, CDR2 SMNVEV, per germline (reference sequence). The CDR3 has 13 amino acids. With V trimmed by 7 bases and J by 5 bases, 7 bases remained unmatched. Here the CDR3 DNA reads TGTGCCAGCACCGGACAGGGTTTGAACGAGCAGTACTTC. This codes for CASTGQGLNEQYF.

This chain links TRBV7-8 with TRBJ2-1, with D perhaps TRBD1 (6 bases). The CDR3 runs to 13 residues. From germline, CDR1 is SGHVS and CDR2 FQNEAQ. Deletions cut 0 bases from V and 7 bases from J, with 7 bases between. Here the CDR3 reads CASSLAQGNEQFF. The CDR3 coding sequence is TGTGCCAGCAGCTTAGCACAGGGAAATGAGCAGTTCTTC.

This chain links TRBV5-5 with TRBJ2-3; D is uncertain. Trimming pared 5 bases from V and 0 bases from J, leaving 13 bases between. The CDR3 runs to 15 residues. CDR1 and CDR2 from the germline V gene are SGHKS and YYEKEE (reference sequence). CDR3 region: CASRQIPMSTDTQYF. Here the CDR3 DNA reads TGTGCCAGCAGACAAATTCCGATGAGCACAGATACGCAGTATTTT.

The V gene is TRBV7-2, the J gene TRBJ2-7, with D perhaps matching TRBD2 (6 bases). V was shortened by 4 bases and J by 3 bases, with 22 bases between the two germline ends. The length of the CDR3 is 17 residues. Germline V lookup: CDR1 SGHTA, CDR2 FQGNSA. The CDR3, as DNA: TGTGCCAGCAGCTCAAGCGAAGGGTGGAGGGGAAACTACGAGCAGTACTTC. Amino acids: CASSSSEGWRGNYEQYF.

V gene TRBV6-6 combines with J gene TRBJ2-1; 12 bases line up with TRBD2. Germline CDR1 is MNHNY and CDR2 is SVGAGI (reference sequence). V lost 2 bases and J lost 7; bases outside the gene matches: 6. The CDR3 spans 16 residues. CDR3 loop: CASSYGSSGRDNEQFF. In DNA form, the CDR3 reads TGTGCCAGCAGTTACGGATCTAGCGGGAGGGATAATGAGCAGTTCTTC.

The chain is built from TRBV28 and TRBJ1-3; 7 positions agree with TRBD1. The V segment lost 5 bases and the J segment 2 bases; nucleotides outside the gene matches: 6. The CDR3 is 15 residues long. Germline V gene sequence: CDR1 MDHEN, CDR2 SYDVKM. The CDR3 region has the DNA TGTGCCAGCAGTCTCCCCACAGGGGCTGGAAACACCATATATTTT. It yields the protein CASSLPTGAGNTIYF.

This chain uses TRBV2 with TRBJ1-1; perhaps TRBD1 as D (6 bases). With 8 bases removed from V and 0 bases from J, the gap between germline ends came to 13 bases. The CDR3 has 14 amino acids. The germline gives CDR1 SNHLY, CDR2 FYNNEI. CDR3 coding DNA: TGTGCCAGCTCCCGGACAGAAATGAACACTGAAGCTTTCTTT. Translating it yields CASSRTEMNTEAFF.

This clone occurred a few times. The chain links TRBV29-1 to TRBJ2-1; 16 positions agree with TRBD2. This CDR3 has 17 residues. The germline V gene encodes CDR1 SQVTM and CDR2 ANQGSEA. After removal of 7 bases from V and 4 bases from J, the junction contained 10 bases not matched to a gene. In DNA form, the CDR3 reads TGCAGCGCAGTATCGGGACTAGCGGGAGGGATATACAATGAGCAGTTCTTC. Residues: CSAVSGLAGGIYNEQFF.

The chain uses TRBV25-1 and TRBJ2-1; 8 bases are a match to TRBD2. With 6 bases clipped from V and 6 bases from J, the junction kept 10 bases outside the gene matches. Per the germline V gene, CDR1 is MGHDK and CDR2 is SYGVNS. The CDR3 consists of 15 residues. The CDR3 nucleotides are TGTGCCAGCAGGAGAGGGACTAGGGGCTTCAATGAGCAGTTCTTC. This translates into CASRRGTRGFNEQFF.

The rearrangement links TRBV28 to TRBJ1-2; D unresolved. The CDR3 totals 12 residues. Germline CDR1 MDHEN, CDR2 SYDVKM. V lost 6 bases and J 6 bases, leaving 11 bases between the germline ends. The DNA of the CDR3 is TGTGCCAGCAGAGCCCTATCCGATGGCTACACCTTC. Translating it yields CASRALSDGYTF.

This chain connects TRBV6-1 to TRBJ2-1; D is uncertain. Trimming took 6 bases from V and 11 from J, leaving 11 bases between them. The CDR3 is 11 amino acids. Germline V lookup: CDR1 MNHNS, CDR2 SASEGT. This CDR3 is CASSPNKKQFF. Written as DNA, the CDR3 is TGTGCCAGCAGCCCAAACAAGAAGCAGTTCTTC.

The J gene is TRBJ1-5, the V gene TRBV18, with D unclear. CDR3 length: 13 amino acids. With 6 bases removed from V and 3 bases from J, the gap between germline ends came to 9 bases. CDR1 and CDR2 from the germline V gene are KGHSH and LQKENI. CDR3: CASSTRDNQPQHF. CDR3 nucleotide sequence: TGTGCCAGCTCTACACGGGACAATCAGCCCCAGCATTTT.

The CDR3 protein is CASQAIQGLRGYTF. CDR3 in DNA: TGTGCCAGTCAGGCCATTCAGGGGTTACGCGGCTACACCTTC. The chain recombines TRBV28 with TRBJ1-2; tentative D call: TRBD1 (6 bases). CDR3 length: 14 amino acids. Germline V gene sequence: CDR1 MDHEN, CDR2 SYDVKM. The ends were cut back, 9 bases at V and 8 bases at J, with 22 bases in the middle.